Included here is one T cell receptor beta chain sequence, with context. The specificity of this receptor is unknown. Qualities for individual bases were not recorded, and no much larger clone is one base off. This sample was included in a study of T cell changes during pregnancy in multiple sclerosis (dated by TCRdb to between 2017 and 2020). Describing the broader study: Changes in the T cell repertoire over the course of pregnancy were examined in this study in women with multiple sclerosis.

The library came from the immunoSEQ multiplex PCR assay. This is the immuneACCESS table as TCRdb keeps it, with only in-frame sequences that have V and J called. A part of the clones is gone; compared with another copy, unresolved V genes explain less than half, and the rest is unexplained. This sample is represented by fewer than 50,000 clones; 90% of them were singletons. 9% to 10% of the sample is in the top ten clones. From its cysteine to its phenylalanine, the CDR3 spans 16 amino acids. The retained sequence is limited to the CDR3, 48 bases, with the frame set at the first base. The germline V gene (reference sequence) sets CDR1 to LNHDA and CDR2 to SQIVND. At the junction V is shortened by 3 bases and J by 8 bases; bases outside the gene matches: 4.

This specimen consisted of CD8+ T cells from peripheral blood mononuclear cells, obtained in the first trimester of pregnancy. The chain is assembled from TRBV19 and TRBJ2-1, with 16 bases matching TRBD2. This TCR was sampled from a female donor with multiple sclerosis, enrolled in a pregnancy study. The DNA sequence follows: TGTGCCAGTAGTATGGGGACTAGCGGGGGGGAAGATGAGCAGTTCTTC. This translates into CASSMGTSGGEDEQFF.